The 4 T cell receptor beta chains given below trace back to one sample, sequenced in a study of blood T cell repertoires in COVID-19. Produced via immunoSEQ multiplex PCR; TCRdb's table is partial and in-frame only. The sample lists over 50,000 clones; roughly 90% were seen once. The sample taken for sequencing was peripheral blood. These TCRs come from a man older than 75 with acute or convalescent COVID-19.

V is TRBV13 and J is TRBJ2-1, with 7 bases that match TRBD1. CDR3 size: 17 residues. The germline V gene has CDR1 PRHDT and CDR2 FYEKMQ (reference sequence). With 8 bases clipped from V and 7 bases from J, the junction kept 20 bases outside the gene matches. CDR3 region: CASLPLEGAEMWNEQFF. In DNA form, the CDR3 reads TGTGCCAGCCTCCCGCTCGAGGGGGCCGAGATGTGGAATGAGCAGTTCTTC.

The chain combines TRBV18 with TRBJ1-1; 7 nucleotides agree with TRBD1. Germline lookup yields CDR1 KGHSH and CDR2 LQKENI. The junction had 2 bases not matched to a gene; V was cut back by 1 base and J by 0 bases. The CDR3 is 15 residues long. In nucleotides, the CDR3 is TGTGCCAGCTCACCACGACAGGGTATGAACACTGAAGCTTTCTTT. Encoded protein: CASSPRQGMNTEAFF.

This rearrangement joins TRBV2 to TRBJ1-5; D might be TRBD1 (5 bases). CDR3 size: 15 residues. CDR1 is SNHLY, CDR2 FYNNEI, per germline. Trimming took off 7 bases at V and 0 bases at J, with 13 bases between the two ends. This chain's CDR3 is CASNGQGLSNQPQHF. CDR3 nucleotide sequence: TGTGCCAGCAACGGCCAGGGTCTTAGCAATCAGCCCCAGCATTTT.

In this sample, this clone turned up once. The rearrangement joins TRBV9 to TRBJ1-4; D is uncertain. CDR3 length equals 14 residues. Between the trimmed V and J ends, which lost 5 bases and 3 bases, there was a span of 11 bases. The germline CDR1 and CDR2 sequences are SGDLS and YYNGEE. This chain's CDR3 is CASSFGSSNEKLFF. In DNA, the CDR3 is TGTGCCAGCAGTTTCGGGTCCTCTAATGAAAAACTGTTTTTT. The entire variable domain, with the rest obtained from reference TRBV9 and TRBJ1-4, is as follows: DSGVTQTPKHLITATGQRVTLRCSPRSGDLSVYWYQQSLDQGLQFLIQYYNGEERAKGNILERFSAQQFPDLHSELNLSSLELGDSALYFCASSFGSSNEKLFFGSGTQLSVL.